The 24 T cell receptor beta chains below come from one sample, sequenced in a study of PD-L1 blockade in urothelial cancer. As to time point: pretreatment peripheral blood. Profiling relied on immunoSEQ multiplex PCR, and the TCRdb table lists in-frame clones only, not all of them. The table includes tens of thousands of clones, 65% to 90% detected once. The sample consisted of PBMCs, taken around atezolizumab (anti-PD-L1) treatment. The receptor source for this set is a man aged 60-69 years with urothelial cancer.

The rearrangement joins TRBV6-1 to TRBJ2-1; the D gene is possibly TRBD2 (5 bases). The germline CDR1 and CDR2 sequences are MNHNS and SASEGT. This CDR3 is 15 amino acids long. The germline V and J ends were trimmed by 4 bases and 3 bases, with 13 bases remaining between them. CDR3 sequence (DNA): TGTGCCAGCAGTGCCCGATTGGGAGACTACAATGAGCAGTTCTTC. Its protein is CASSARLGDYNEQFF.

The chain is built from TRBV6-1 and TRBJ1-1; no clear D. V shed 6 bases and J shed 1 base, with 9 bases lying between them. The CDR3 covers 13 residues. Germline V gene sequence: CDR1 MNHNS, CDR2 SASEGT. Here the CDR3 DNA reads TGTGCCAGCAGCCCCCGGGAGAACACTGAAGCTTTCTTT. This sequence encodes CASSPRENTEAFF.

The V gene is TRBV6-1, the J gene TRBJ1-1, with 7 bases lining up with TRBD1. This CDR3 contains 12 residues. Looked up from germline, CDR1 is MNHNS and CDR2 is SASEGT. V lost 6 bases and J lost 6; bases outside the gene matches: 4. CDR3 nucleotide sequence: TGTGCCAGCAGCCATGACAGGGCTGAAGCTTTCTTT. It translates to CASSHDRAEAFF.

This clone occurred once. The chain combines TRBV7-8 with TRBJ1-6; 7 nucleotides align to TRBD1. Per germline, CDR1 SGHVS and CDR2 FQNEAQ. V lost 0 bases and J lost 11; bases outside the gene matches: 10. The CDR3 runs 16 residues. Written as DNA, the CDR3 is TGTGCCAGCAGCTTAGCCGGGACAGCCCGCAGGACACCCCTCCACTTT. Protein sequence: CASSLAGTARRTPLHF.

The rearrangement uses TRBV5-1 and TRBJ2-7, with D possibly TRBD1 on 6 matching bases. Between the trimmed V and J ends, which lost 2 bases and 5 bases, there was a span of 11 bases. The CDR3 has 13 amino acids. CDR1 and CDR2 from the germline V gene are SGHRS and YFSETQ. The CDR3 region has the DNA TGCGCCAGCAGCTTTACAGGGATCCACGAGCAGTACTTC. It encodes CASSFTGIHEQYF.

This chain connects TRBV2 to TRBJ1-5; 10 positions match TRBD1. After removal of 6 bases from V and 2 bases from J, the junction contained 4 bases not matched to a gene. From germline, CDR1 is SNHLY and CDR2 FYNNEI. The CDR3 has 15 amino acids. CDR3 in amino acids: CASRGQGMRNQPQHF. The CDR3 nucleotides are TGTGCCAGCAGGGGACAGGGGATGCGCAATCAGCCCCAGCATTTT.

Only one count was recorded for this clone. This chain links TRBV4-1 with TRBJ1-4, with 9 bases that match TRBD1. This CDR3 is built from 15 residues. The germline CDR1 and CDR2 sequences are MGHRA and YSYEKL. J was trimmed by 4 bases and V by 1 base; bases with no gene match: 1. The DNA of the CDR3 is TGCGCCAGCAGCCAAGGGGACAGGGATAATGAAAAACTGTTTTTT. Translation gives CASSQGDRDNEKLFF.

V and J are TRBV6-5 and TRBJ2-7, with D tentatively TRBD1 (7 bases). CDR1 is MNHEY and CDR2 is SVGAGI in the germline V gene. The CDR3 consists of 15 residues. Deletions cut 0 bases from V and 6 bases from J, with 15 bases between. The CDR3 region has the DNA TGTGCCAGCAGTTACTCCCAGGGGGGTTCTGGCGAGCAGTACTTC. This codes for CASSYSQGGSGEQYF.

This chain joins TRBV20-1 and TRBJ2-7; D remains unclear. Germline lookup yields CDR1 DFQATT and CDR2 SNEGSKA (reference sequence). Trimming took off 5 bases at V and 2 bases at J, with 7 bases between the two ends. The CDR3 is made up of 11 amino acids. The CDR3 DNA reads TGCAGTGCTTCTAACCCCTACGAGCAGTACTTC. This sequence encodes CSASNPYEQYF.

The count of this clone is one. The V gene is TRBV6-1, the J gene TRBJ1-1, with D unresolved. The CDR3 runs to 12 residues. Trimming took 3 bases from V and 5 from J, leaving 7 bases between them. Germline lookup yields CDR1 MNHNS and CDR2 SASEGT. For the CDR3, the DNA is TGTGCCAGCAGTGACACAGAGACTGAAGCTTTCTTT. It encodes CASSDTETEAFF.

The chain joins TRBV18 to TRBJ2-1; 9 bases agree with TRBD2. The CDR3 totals 14 residues. The V gene's germline CDR1 is KGHSH and CDR2 LQKENI. V lost 1 base, J lost 9 bases, and 4 bases stayed unmatched. The CDR3 region has the DNA TGTGCCAGCTCACCACGAGCGGGGGGTTTTGAGCAGTTCTTC. The encoded protein is CASSPRAGGFEQFF.

This clone was recorded a few times. This chain uses TRBV5-1 with TRBJ1-2; 11 bases line up with TRBD1. Germline CDR1 is SGHRS and CDR2 is YFSETQ. The CDR3 consists of 15 residues. With V trimmed by 4 bases and J by 7 bases, 9 bases remained unmatched. CDR3 DNA sequence: TGCGCCAGCAGCCTCGGACAGGGGGCCGGATTTGGCTACACCTTC. Protein: CASSLGQGAGFGYTF.

J is TRBJ2-7 and V is TRBV7-2; 9 bases are shared with TRBD1. This CDR3 spans 16 amino acids. V gave up 1 base and J gave up 7 bases; unmatched junction bases: 11. Germline CDR1 and CDR2: SGHTA and FQGNSA. The CDR3 protein is CASSLGTGTGTGEQYF. The CDR3 DNA sequence: TGTGCCAGCAGCTTAGGAACCGGGACAGGGACAGGTGAGCAGTACTTC. The full variable domain, in which reference TRBV7-2 and TRBJ2-7 provide the parts outside the CDR3, is GAGVSQSPSNKVTEKGKDVELRCDPISGHTALYWYRQSLGQGLEFLIYFQGNSAPDKSGLPSDRFSAERTGGSVSTLTIQRTQQEDSAVYLCASSLGTGTGTGEQYFGPGTRLTVT.

This chain joins TRBV11-2 and TRBJ2-7, with D possibly matching TRBD2 (5 bases). Trimming stripped 5 bases from V and 3 bases from J, with 14 bases between. Germline V lookup: CDR1 SGHAT, CDR2 FQNNGV. This CDR3 contains 14 residues. CDR3 residues: CASSPNAGGYEQYF. The DNA of the CDR3 is TGTGCCAGCAGCCCTAACGCGGGCGGCTACGAGCAGTACTTC.

The chain couples TRBV19 to TRBJ1-5; 8 bases align to TRBD1. With 6 bases clipped from V and 7 bases from J, the junction kept 5 bases outside the gene matches. The CDR3 contains 13 residues. Germline lookup yields CDR1 LNHDA and CDR2 SQIVND (reference sequence). CDR3 DNA sequence: TGTGCCAGTAGCCCAGGGGGCCGACAGCCCCAGCATTTT. Amino acids: CASSPGGRQPQHF.

The chain couples TRBV5-1 to TRBJ1-2; the match to TRBD1 covers 8 bases. Germline CDR1 SGHRS, CDR2 YFSETQ. J lost 4 bases, V lost 4 bases, and 9 bases had no gene match. CDR3 size: 15 residues. The CDR3, as DNA: TGCGCCAGCAGCCGGGAAGACAGGGGACTCTATGGCTACACCTTC. Translation gives CASSREDRGLYGYTF.

This chain uses TRBV29-1 with TRBJ2-7; the match to TRBD1 covers 9 bases. Germline V gene sequence: CDR1 SQVTM, CDR2 ANQGSEA. V lost 5 bases and J lost 0; bases outside the gene matches: 5. CDR3 length equals 14 residues. The DNA for the CDR3 is TGCAGCGTTTACGGGACAGGGAGCTCCTACGAGCAGTACTTC. It specifies CSVYGTGSSYEQYF.

V usage is TRBV28 and J usage is TRBJ1-5; TRBD1 matches at 8 bases. J lost 4 bases, V lost 7 bases, and 9 bases had no gene match. CDR3 length: 15 residues. Germline CDR1 MDHEN, CDR2 SYDVKM. The CDR3 DNA reads TGTGCCAGCACCTCGACAGGGGACGGGAATCAGCCCCAGCATTTT. Translated: CASTSTGDGNQPQHF.

This chain connects TRBV28 to TRBJ1-1; 7 nucleotides agree with TRBD1. CDR1 MDHEN and CDR2 SYDVKM come from the germline V gene. CDR3 length: 17 amino acids. V lost 3 bases, J lost 0 bases, and 10 bases stayed unmatched. In nucleotides, the CDR3 is TGTGCCAGCAGTTTCGTTACAGGGGTGATTGTGAACACTGAAGCTTTCTTT. Protein product: CASSFVTGVIVNTEAFF.

V and J are TRBV5-1 and TRBJ1-6; 12 bases map to TRBD1. Germline lookup yields CDR1 SGHRS and CDR2 YFSETQ. The ends lost 2 bases at V and 10 bases at J; junction bases unmatched: 7. The CDR3 covers 16 residues. The CDR3 DNA is TGCGCCAGCAGCTTATTGGGGACAGGGGGCGAATCACCCCTCCACTTT. Encoded protein: CASSLLGTGGESPLHF.

This chain links TRBV4-2 with TRBJ1-1; maybe TRBD1 (6 bases). From germline, CDR1 is LGHNA and CDR2 YNFKEQ. The CDR3 runs 15 residues. V was shortened by 4 bases and J by 5 bases, with 17 bases between the two germline ends. CDR3 in DNA: TGTGCCAGCAGCCTAAATTTACAGGGCGGGACTGAAGCTTTCTTT. This translates into CASSLNLQGGTEAFF.

The J gene is TRBJ2-1, the V gene TRBV6-1, with a tentative D call TRBD1 (6 bases). The CDR3 spans 14 residues. Between the trimmed V and J ends, which lost 4 bases and 3 bases, there was a span of 10 bases. In germline, CDR1 is MNHNS, CDR2 SASEGT. CDR3 sequence (DNA): TGTGCCAGCAGTGCAGGGGCCAACTACAATGAGCAGTTCTTC. Translating it yields CASSAGANYNEQFF.

The V gene is TRBV4-1, the J gene TRBJ2-1, with D possibly matching TRBD1 (6 bases). Germline V CDR1 and CDR2: MGHRA, YSYEKL. The germline V and J ends were trimmed by 5 bases and 10 bases, with 18 bases remaining between them. The CDR3 has 14 residues. The CDR3 DNA follows: TGCGCCAGCAGCGATGGACAGTTGGCGGACGAGCAGTTCTTC. Its protein product is CASSDGQLADEQFF.

The chain couples TRBV18 to TRBJ2-7, with 7 bases fitting TRBD1. Germline V gene sequence: CDR1 KGHSH, CDR2 LQKENI. The CDR3 covers 16 residues. With 2 bases clipped from V and 5 bases from J, the junction kept 12 bases outside the gene matches. The CDR3 loop reads CASSPSLAGGTNEQYF. The CDR3 DNA is TGTGCCAGCTCACCAAGTTTGGCAGGGGGAACGAACGAGCAGTACTTC.